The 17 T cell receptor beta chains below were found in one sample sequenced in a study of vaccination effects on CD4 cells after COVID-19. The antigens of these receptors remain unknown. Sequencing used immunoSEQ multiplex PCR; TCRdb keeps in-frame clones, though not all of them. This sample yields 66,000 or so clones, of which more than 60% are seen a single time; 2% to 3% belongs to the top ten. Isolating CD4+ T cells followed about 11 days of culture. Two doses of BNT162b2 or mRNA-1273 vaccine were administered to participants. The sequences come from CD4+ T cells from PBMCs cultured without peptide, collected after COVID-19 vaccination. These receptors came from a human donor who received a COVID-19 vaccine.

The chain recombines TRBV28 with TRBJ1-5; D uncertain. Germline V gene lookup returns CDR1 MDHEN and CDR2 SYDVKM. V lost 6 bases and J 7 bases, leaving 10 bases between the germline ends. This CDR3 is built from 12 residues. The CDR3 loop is CASRRNGQPQHF. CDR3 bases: TGTGCCAGCAGACGCAATGGACAGCCCCAGCATTTT.

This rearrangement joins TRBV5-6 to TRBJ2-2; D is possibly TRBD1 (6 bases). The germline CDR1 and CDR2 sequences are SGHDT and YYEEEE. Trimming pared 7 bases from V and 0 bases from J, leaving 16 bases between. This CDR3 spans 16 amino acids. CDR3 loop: CASGPGWTANTGELFF. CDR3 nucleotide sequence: TGTGCCAGCGGGCCGGGGTGGACAGCGAACACCGGGGAGCTGTTTTTT.

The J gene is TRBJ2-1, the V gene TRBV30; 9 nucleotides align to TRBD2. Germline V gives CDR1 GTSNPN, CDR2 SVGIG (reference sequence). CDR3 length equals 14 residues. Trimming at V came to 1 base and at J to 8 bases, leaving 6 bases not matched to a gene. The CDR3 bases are TGTGCCTGGAGTGGCGGCGGGGGGGCACATGAGCAGTTCTTC. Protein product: CAWSGGGGAHEQFF.

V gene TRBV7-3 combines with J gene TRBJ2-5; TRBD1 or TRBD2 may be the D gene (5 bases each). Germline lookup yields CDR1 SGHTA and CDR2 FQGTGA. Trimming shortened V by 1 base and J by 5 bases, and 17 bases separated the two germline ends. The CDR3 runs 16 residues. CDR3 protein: CASSLNGGITGETQYF. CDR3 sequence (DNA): TGTGCCAGCAGCTTAAATGGGGGAATCACTGGGGAGACCCAGTACTTC.

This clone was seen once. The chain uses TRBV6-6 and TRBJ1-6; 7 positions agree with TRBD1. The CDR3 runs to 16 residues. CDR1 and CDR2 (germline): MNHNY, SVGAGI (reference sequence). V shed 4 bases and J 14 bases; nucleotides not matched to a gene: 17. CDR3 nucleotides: TGTGCCAGCAGTTCCGGTGGAGGCAGGGGGGTGGGATCCCTCCACTTT. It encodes CASSSGGGRGVGSLHF.

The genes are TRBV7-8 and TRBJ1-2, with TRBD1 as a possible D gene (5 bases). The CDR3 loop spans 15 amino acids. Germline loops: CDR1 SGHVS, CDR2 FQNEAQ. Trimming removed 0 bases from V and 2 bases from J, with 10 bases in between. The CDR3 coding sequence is TGTGCCAGCAGCTTAGCGTTGGCAGGGAACTATGGCTACACCTTC. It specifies CASSLALAGNYGYTF.

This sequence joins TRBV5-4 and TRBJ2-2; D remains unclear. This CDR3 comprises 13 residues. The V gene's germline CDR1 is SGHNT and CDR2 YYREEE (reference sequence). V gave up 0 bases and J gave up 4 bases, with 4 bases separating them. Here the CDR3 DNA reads TGTGCCAGCAGCTTGGGGGCCACCGGGGAGCTGTTTTTT. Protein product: CASSLGATGELFF.

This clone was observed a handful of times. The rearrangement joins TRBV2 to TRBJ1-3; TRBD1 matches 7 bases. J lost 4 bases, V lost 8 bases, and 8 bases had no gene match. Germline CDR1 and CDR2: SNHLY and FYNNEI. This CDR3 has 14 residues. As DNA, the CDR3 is TGTGCCAGCCGGAGAGACAGGGACGGAAACACCATATATTTT. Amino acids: CASRRDRDGNTIYF.

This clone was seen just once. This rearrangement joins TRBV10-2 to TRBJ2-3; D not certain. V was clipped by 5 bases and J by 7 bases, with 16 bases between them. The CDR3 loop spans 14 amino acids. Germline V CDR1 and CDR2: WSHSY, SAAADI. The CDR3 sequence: CASSRAFLENTQYF. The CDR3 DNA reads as TGCGCCAGCAGTCGGGCTTTTCTGGAGAATACGCAGTATTTT.

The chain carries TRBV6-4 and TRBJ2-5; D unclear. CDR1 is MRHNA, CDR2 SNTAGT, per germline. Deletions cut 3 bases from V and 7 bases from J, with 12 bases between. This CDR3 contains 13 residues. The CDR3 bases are TGTGCCAGCAGTGATGTGGCCGGGCGGACCCAGTACTTC. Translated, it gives CASSDVAGRTQYF.

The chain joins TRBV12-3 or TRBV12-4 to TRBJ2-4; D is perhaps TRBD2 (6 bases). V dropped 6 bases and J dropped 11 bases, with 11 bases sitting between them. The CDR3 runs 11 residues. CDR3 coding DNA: TGTGCCAGCAGCCAAGCGGGCTTTCAGTACTTC. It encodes CASSQAGFQYF.

CDR3 sequence reads: CASSTGLAAYNEQFF. The DNA for the CDR3 is TGTGCCAGCAGCACGGGACTAGCGGCCTACAATGAGCAGTTCTTC. V gene TRBV7-2 combines with J gene TRBJ2-1; the match to TRBD2 covers 11 bases. The CDR3 totals 15 residues. Trimming took 5 bases from V and 2 from J; bases not matched to a gene: 2. Germline lookup yields CDR1 SGHTA and CDR2 FQGNSA.

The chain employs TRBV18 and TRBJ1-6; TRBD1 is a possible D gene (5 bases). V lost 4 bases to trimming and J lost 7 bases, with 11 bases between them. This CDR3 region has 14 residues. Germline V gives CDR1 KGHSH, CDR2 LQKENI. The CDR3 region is CASSRDAGNSPLHF. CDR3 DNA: TGTGCCAGCTCACGGGACGCAGGCAATTCACCCCTCCACTTT.

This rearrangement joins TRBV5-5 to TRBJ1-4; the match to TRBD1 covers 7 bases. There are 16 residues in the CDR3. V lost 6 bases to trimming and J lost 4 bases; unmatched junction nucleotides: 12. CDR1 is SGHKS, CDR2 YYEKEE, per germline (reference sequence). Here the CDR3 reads CASNSQLGTVNEKLFF. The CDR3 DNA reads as TGTGCCAGCAACTCCCAACTTGGGACAGTTAATGAAAAACTGTTTTTT. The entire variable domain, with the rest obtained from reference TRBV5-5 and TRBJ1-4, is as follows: DAGVTQSPTHLIKTRGQQVTLRCSPISGHKSVSWYQQVLGQGPQFIFQYYEKEERGRGNFPDRFSARQFPNYSSELNVNALLLGDSALYLCASNSQLGTVNEKLFFGSGTQLSVL.

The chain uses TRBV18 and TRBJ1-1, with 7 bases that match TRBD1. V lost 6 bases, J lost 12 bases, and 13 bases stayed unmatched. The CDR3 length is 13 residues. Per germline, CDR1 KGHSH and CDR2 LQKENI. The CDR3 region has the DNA TGTGCCAGCTCCCTTGACAGGGAAGGATTATCTTTCTTT. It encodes CASSLDREGLSFF.

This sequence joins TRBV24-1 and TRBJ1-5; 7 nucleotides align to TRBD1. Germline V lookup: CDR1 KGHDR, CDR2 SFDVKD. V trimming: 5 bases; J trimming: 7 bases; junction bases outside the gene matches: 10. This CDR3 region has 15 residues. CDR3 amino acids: CATSASDRLGQPQHF. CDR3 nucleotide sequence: TGTGCCACCAGTGCCTCGGACAGGTTGGGGCAGCCCCAGCATTTT.

In nucleotides, the CDR3 is TGCGCCAGCAGTGAGACCGGGTTGAACACTGAAGCTTTCTTT. Translated: CASSETGLNTEAFF. V and J are TRBV10-1 and TRBJ1-1, with D uncertain. The germline V gene encodes CDR1 WNHNN and CDR2 SYGVQD (reference sequence). The CDR3 is 14 amino acids. V was clipped by 2 bases and J by 0 bases, with 7 bases between them.